The 6 T cell receptor beta chains reported below all come from one sample, sequenced in a study of OX40 agonist ivuxolimab in advanced cancers. Clones were read by immunoSEQ multiplex PCR, and TCRdb kept only the in-frame ones, dropping some. The sample consists of around 95,000 clones, 85% to 95% of them appearing once. Specimen: CD4+ or CD8+ T cells sorted from blood, collected in a trial of the OX40 agonist ivuxolimab. These TCRs come from an adult with an advanced solid tumor such as melanoma, head and neck, liver or kidney cancer.

V gene TRBV7-9 combines with J gene TRBJ2-7; 9 bases align to TRBD2. The CDR3 is 14 amino acids. Germline V gene lookup returns CDR1 SEHNR and CDR2 FQNEAQ (reference sequence). V lost 3 bases, J lost 4 bases, and 4 bases stayed unmatched. CDR3 sequence (DNA): TGTGCCAGCAGCTTTAGCGGGGGCTTGTACGAGCAGTACTTC. It codes for CASSFSGGLYEQYF. The full variable domain, its missing parts supplied by reference TRBV7-9 and TRBJ2-7, is DTGVSQNPRHKITKRGQNVTFRCDPISEHNRLYWYRQTLGQGPEFLTYFQNEAQLEKSRLLSDRFSAERPKGSFSTLEIQRTEQGDSAMYLCASSFSGGLYEQYFGPGTRLTVT.

The V and J genes are TRBV4-2 and TRBJ2-7; TRBD1 agrees at 9 bases. This CDR3 contains 16 residues. The V segment lost 4 bases and the J segment 5 bases; nucleotides outside the gene matches: 12. Germline-derived CDR1 and CDR2 are LGHNA and YNFKEQ. CDR3 in DNA: TGTGCCAGCAGCCCAAATCCGGGGACAGGGTTCGACGAGCAGTACTTC. This translates into CASSPNPGTGFDEQYF.

The V call is TRBV2, the J call TRBJ2-7; D gene unclear. V was shortened by 4 bases and J by 5 bases, with 6 bases between the two germline ends. The CDR3 covers 11 residues. Germline V gene lookup returns CDR1 SNHLY and CDR2 FYNNEI. CDR3 sequence (DNA): TGTGCCAGCAGTGGTAACCACGAGCAGTACGTC. Translating it yields CASSGNHEQYV.

The chain recombines TRBV30 with TRBJ2-6; D is uncertain. Germline CDR1 GTSNPN, CDR2 SVGIG (reference sequence). V was cut by 0 bases and J by 0 bases, with 15 bases left in between. This CDR3 is built from 18 residues. The CDR3 bases are TGTGCCTGGAGTGTACTGGCAGGCATATTCTCTGGGGCCAACGTCCTGACTTTC. Protein sequence: CAWSVLAGIFSGANVLTF. The full variable domain, in which reference TRBV30 and TRBJ2-6 provide the parts outside the CDR3, is SQTIHQWPATLVQPVGSPLSLECTVEGTSNPNLYWYRQAAGRGLQLLFYSVGIGQISSEVPQNLSASRPQDRQFILSSKKLLLSDSGFYLCAWSVLAGIFSGANVLTFGAGSRLTVL.

The chain links TRBV5-1 to TRBJ1-4, with a weak D call TRBD1 (5 bases). Trimming stripped 4 bases from V and 4 bases from J, with 17 bases between. This CDR3 comprises 16 residues. Germline CDR1 SGHRS, CDR2 YFSETQ. The CDR3 DNA sequence: TGCGCCAGCAGCGTTGTCGGACCGGGGGTTAATGAAAAACTGTTTTTT. Its translation is CASSVVGPGVNEKLFF.

V is TRBV28 and J is TRBJ1-5; unclear D gene. Between the trimmed V and J ends, which lost 6 bases and 7 bases, there was a span of 16 bases. CDR3 length: 14 amino acids. Germline V lookup: CDR1 MDHEN, CDR2 SYDVKM. The CDR3 reads CASSPGDGYQPQHF. The CDR3 DNA reads as TGTGCCAGCAGCCCGGGAGACGGATACCAGCCCCAGCATTTT.